Below, 28 T cell receptor beta chains from the same sample are listed, as sequenced in a study of blood T cells in healthy people across ages. Using a J-beta primer mix together with a sample-barcoded 5' primer, a second PCR was run for roughly 6 to 11 cycles. TCRdb fed the 5' RACE reads into MiXCR, producing one record per CDR3 protein. Of about a million distinct CDR3 sequences listed, about 44% are singletons. The sequenced sample was blood. These receptors all come from a man aged 25 to 40 in good health.

The CDR3: CASSSADRMIAEAFF. The CDR3 bases are TGTGCCAGCAGCTCCGCGGACAGGATGATCGCTGAAGCTTTCTTT. The rearrangement links TRBV7-8 to TRBJ1-1, with TRBD1 matching over 7 bases. This CDR3 has 15 amino acids. The germline V gene encodes CDR1 SGHVS and CDR2 FQNEAQ. The V segment lost 4 bases and the J segment 6 bases; nucleotides outside the gene matches: 11.

This chain connects TRBV6-2 or TRBV6-3 to TRBJ2-7, with D maybe TRBD2 (5 bases). V was shortened by 6 bases and J by 4 bases, with 10 bases between the two germline ends. CDR3 size: 12 residues. Per the germline V gene, CDR1 is MNHEY and CDR2 is SVGEGT. The CDR3 spells CASSPDFYEQYF. In nucleotides, the CDR3 is TGTGCCAGCAGCCCGGACTTTTACGAGCAGTACTTC.

In its sample, this clonotype was seen a few times. This chain connects TRBV29-1 to TRBJ2-7, with 7 positions matching TRBD2. This CDR3 has 13 residues. The ends lost 4 bases at V and 4 bases at J; junction bases unmatched: 7. Germline loops: CDR1 SQVTM, CDR2 ANQGSEA. The CDR3 DNA reads as TGCAGCGTTGCGCCGGGGGGACCTTACGAGCAGTACTTC. It yields the protein CSVAPGGPYEQYF.

This clonotype was seen ten or more times. V usage is TRBV10-3 and J usage is TRBJ2-1; D is possibly TRBD1 (7 bases). From germline, CDR1 is ENHRY and CDR2 SYGVKD. This CDR3 region has 12 residues. V dropped 6 bases and J dropped 8 bases, with 11 bases sitting between them. The CDR3 reads CAISPRGDEQFF. The CDR3 DNA reads as TGTGCCATCAGCCCCAGGGGGGATGAGCAGTTCTTC.

The chain has TRBV6-1 and TRBJ1-5; D might be TRBD1 (5 bases). Trimming took 6 bases from V and 2 from J, leaving 23 bases between them. CDR1 and CDR2 (germline): MNHNS, SASEGT. The CDR3 has 18 amino acids. The CDR3 nucleotides read TGTGCCAGCAGCCGCGATTTGGGGGGGGACGGAGGCAATCAGCCCCAGCATTTT. Its translation: CASSRDLGGDGGNQPQHF.

This clonotype was counted only a few times. V is TRBV12-3 or TRBV12-4 and J is TRBJ1-1; a possible D gene is TRBD1 (5 bases). The CDR3 is 13 residues long. Between the trimmed V and J ends, which lost 8 bases and 1 base, there was a span of 11 bases. CDR3 sequence (DNA): TGTGCCAGCGGAAGGAGGGGGAACACTGAAGCTTTCTTT. Translation: CASGRRGNTEAFF.

To note about this clonotype: One junction end does not reproduce the germline sequence, and a read error may be involved. The V gene is TRBV4-2, the J gene TRBJ2-1; D possibly corresponds to TRBD1 (5 bases). The germline V gene encodes CDR1 LGHNA and CDR2 YNFKEQ. There are 18 residues in the CDR3. The CDR3 nucleotides are TGTGTCAGCAGCCGATCACTCAGGGTTCCGGCCTCCTACAATGAGCAGTTCTTC. Translated: CVSSRSLRVPASYNEQFF.

This clonotype was counted only a few times. The DNA for the CDR3 is TGTGCCAGCAAAGAGAGGGATACGCAGTATTTT. Amino acids: CASKERDTQYF. This rearrangement joins TRBV6-5 to TRBJ2-3; unclear D gene. V gave up 7 bases and J gave up 6 bases, with 8 bases separating them. Germline CDR1 reads MNHEY; CDR2 reads SVGAGI. This CDR3 has 11 residues.

This clonotype appeared a few times. This chain uses TRBV20-1 with TRBJ2-1; D may match TRBD1 or TRBD2 (5 bases each). Germline V gene data show CDR1 as DFQATT and CDR2 as SNEGSKA (reference sequence). The CDR3 totals 17 residues. V was pared by 0 bases and J by 8 bases, with 23 bases between. The CDR3 DNA is TGCAGTGCTAGAGATCTGTGGGGCACAGACTCCGGGGATGAGCAGTTCTTC. It yields the protein CSARDLWGTDSGDEQFF.

This chain links TRBV20-1 with TRBJ2-5; TRBD1 might be the D (5 bases). Germline CDR1 is DFQATT and CDR2 is SNEGSKA (reference sequence). V gave up 4 bases and J gave up 4 bases, with 7 bases separating them. This CDR3 comprises 11 residues. The CDR3, as DNA: TGCAGTGCTATGCAGGGAGAGACCCAGTACTTC. Translating it yields CSAMQGETQYF.

This chain links TRBV20-1 with TRBJ1-5; possibly TRBD1 for D (6 bases). V lost 2 bases to trimming and J lost 7 bases, with 18 bases between them. Per the germline V gene, CDR1 is DFQATT and CDR2 is SNEGSKA (reference sequence). The CDR3 consists of 15 residues. The CDR3 nucleotides read TGCAGTGCTAGAACCAAGGGGGAATGGAGACAGCCCCAGCATTTT. Protein: CSARTKGEWRQPQHF.

The rearrangement uses TRBV12-3 or TRBV12-4 and TRBJ2-1; D is unclear. The CDR3 is 15 amino acids. Trimming took 1 base from V and 6 from J, leaving 13 bases between them. The CDR3, as DNA: TGTGCCAGCAGTTTAGGCGGACCCTGGGCCAATGAGCAGTTCTTC. Encoded protein: CASSLGGPWANEQFF.

V usage is TRBV5-1 and J usage is TRBJ2-1, with D tentatively TRBD1 (5 bases). Germline CDR1 reads SGHRS; CDR2 reads YFSETQ. V shed 4 bases and J shed 5 bases, with 19 bases lying between them. This CDR3 is built from 16 residues. CDR3: CASSHLGAENHNEQFF. The CDR3 region has the DNA TGCGCCAGCAGCCACCTTGGGGCAGAGAATCACAATGAGCAGTTCTTC.

This clonotype was detected only once. Written as DNA, the CDR3 is TGTGCCAGCAGAGAACCGCGAAGTTTGACAGGCGGGTCCGGGGAGCTGTTTTTT. It is translated as CASREPRSLTGGSGELFF. This chain connects TRBV6-2 or TRBV6-3 to TRBJ2-2, with D possibly TRBD1 on 6 matching bases. Deletions cut 6 bases from V and 6 bases from J, with 26 bases between. Germline V gives CDR1 MNHEY, CDR2 SVGEGT. The CDR3 is 18 amino acids.

The rearrangement links TRBV4-2 to TRBJ1-1; tentatively, D is TRBD1 (5 bases). From germline, CDR1 is LGHNA and CDR2 YNFKEQ. Between the trimmed V and J ends, which lost 3 bases and 5 bases, there was a span of 16 bases. The CDR3 covers 15 residues. CDR3: CASSHPDSGGTEAFF. The CDR3 nucleotides are TGTGCCAGCAGCCACCCAGACTCTGGGGGAACTGAAGCTTTCTTT.

V is TRBV6-1 and J is TRBJ2-7; D call uncertain. Germline V CDR1 and CDR2: MNHNS, SASEGT. The CDR3 extends over 14 amino acids. V shed 2 bases and J shed 1 base, with 9 bases lying between them. The CDR3 DNA is TGTGCCAGCAGTGAAAAGGACGGATCCTACGAGCAGTACTTC. It yields the protein CASSEKDGSYEQYF.

The chain combines TRBV5-1 with TRBJ2-7, with TRBD1 matching over 12 bases. The CDR3 extends over 15 amino acids. Germline V CDR1 and CDR2: SGHRS, YFSETQ. Germline trimming cut 3 bases from V and 4 bases from J; bases unmatched to any gene: 5. As DNA, the CDR3 is TGCGCCAGCAGCTCCGGGACAGGGGGCTTTTACGAGCAGTACTTC. Its protein is CASSSGTGGFYEQYF.

About this clonotype: Relative to the germline gene, one junction end is altered; a read error may explain this. The chain employs TRBV27 and TRBJ2-7, with TRBD2 as a possible D gene (6 bases). Germline CDR1 MNHEY, CDR2 SMNVEV (reference sequence). The length of the CDR3 is 14 residues. The CDR3 is CANSLGGAHYEQYF. Written as DNA, the CDR3 is TGTGCCAACAGTTTAGGAGGGGCCCACTACGAGCAGTACTTC.

The CDR3 region has the DNA TGTGCCAGCCGTCAATCAGATTCTTTCCGATTCCAAAATGAAAAACTGTTTTTT. Translating gives CASRQSDSFRFQNEKLFF. The chain has TRBV14 and TRBJ1-4; D is unresolved. The CDR3 runs to 18 residues. Germline-derived CDR1 and CDR2 are SGHDN and FVKESK. V was pared by 8 bases and J by 5 bases, with 27 bases between. Complete variable domain (other parts from reference TRBV14 and TRBJ1-4): EAGVTQFPSHSVIEKGQTVTLRCDPISGHDNLYWYRRVMGKEIKFLLHFVKESKQDESGMPNNRFLAERTGGTYSTLKVQPAELEDSGVYFCASRQSDSFRFQNEKLFFGSGTQLSVL.

The J gene is TRBJ2-1, the V gene TRBV19, with D possibly called TRBD1 or TRBD2 (6 bases each). TRBJ2-7 matches the DNA end more closely, so the J call is doubtful. Germline V CDR1 and CDR2: LNHDA, SQIVND (reference sequence). The CDR3 sequence is 16 residues long. This CDR3 is CASSPRWGAVGSEQYF. DNA of the CDR3: TGTGCCAGTAGTCCCCGGTGGGGGGCCGTTGGCAGTGAGCAGTACTTC.

This clonotype was counted between two and nine times. This chain links TRBV11-2 with TRBJ1-1; D is unclear. Trimming removed 5 bases from V and 3 bases from J, with 10 bases in between. CDR1 is SGHAT and CDR2 is FQNNGV in the germline V gene. The CDR3 loop spans 13 amino acids. CDR3 residues: CASSTRGDTEAFF. The CDR3 coding sequence is TGTGCCAGCAGCACCCGGGGAGACACTGAAGCTTTCTTT. The whole variable domain, remainder taken from reference TRBV11-2 and TRBJ1-1, is EAGVAQSPRYKIIEKRQSVAFWCNPISGHATLYWYQQILGQGPKLLIQFQNNGVVDDSQLPKDRFSAERLKGVDSTLKIQPAKLEDSAVYLCASSTRGDTEAFFGQGTRLTVV.

The chain combines TRBV4-1 with TRBJ2-3; 9 bases map to TRBD2. V gave up 0 bases and J gave up 1 base; unmatched junction bases: 5. This CDR3 comprises 17 residues. Germline V gives CDR1 MGHRA, CDR2 YSYEKL. The CDR3 loop reads CASSQEFRTSGTDTQYF. CDR3 in DNA: TGCGCCAGCAGCCAAGAATTCAGGACTAGCGGCACAGATACGCAGTATTTT.

The J gene is TRBJ2-1, the V gene TRBV11-2; 11 bases map to TRBD2. CDR3 length: 18 amino acids. Germline assignment: CDR1 SGHAT and CDR2 FQNNGV. Trimming took 1 base from V and 7 from J; bases not matched to a gene: 12. The CDR3 sequence: CASSLVVIAGGSTNEQFF. CDR3 nucleotide sequence: TGTGCCAGCAGCTTAGTGGTGATAGCGGGGGGGTCGACGAATGAGCAGTTCTTC.

The V call is TRBV29-1, the J call TRBJ2-4, with D possibly matching TRBD2 (6 bases). The J call is doubtful: the DNA matches TRBJ2-7 better. The CDR3 is made up of 13 amino acids. Germline assignment: CDR1 SQVTM and CDR2 ANQGSEA. CDR3 bases: TGCAGCGTTGTTATCCGGGGGAGGTACGAGCAGTACTTC. This encodes CSVVIRGRYEQYF.

The rearrangement uses TRBV12-3 or TRBV12-4 and TRBJ2-6; D unresolved. The V end lost 1 base, the J end lost 2 bases, and 3 bases lay between the germline ends. This CDR3 region has 14 residues. The CDR3 loop is CASSLVPGANVLTF. The DNA for the CDR3 is TGTGCCAGCAGTTTAGTCCCTGGGGCCAACGTCCTGACTTTC.

A note on this clonotype: At one end the junction does not follow the germline gene, possibly because of a read error. The rearrangement links TRBV13 to TRBJ2-7; 9 bases map to TRBD2. The CDR3 totals 16 residues. Germline CDR1 reads PRHDT; CDR2 reads FYEKMQ (reference sequence). DNA of the CDR3: TGTGACAGCAGCTTAGGGGTGACTAGCGGTTCCTACGAGCAGTACTTC. It is translated as CDSSLGVTSGSYEQYF.

V and J are TRBV5-6 and TRBJ2-5, with TRBD2 matching over 11 bases. The J call is uncertain, as TRBJ2-7 better fits the DNA end. Germline V CDR1 and CDR2: SGHDT, YYEEEE. The CDR3 runs 16 residues. The CDR3 protein is CASSWELAGESYEQYF. The DNA for the CDR3 is TGTGCCAGCAGCTGGGAACTAGCGGGGGAATCCTACGAGCAGTACTTC.

This clonotype was observed a few times. CDR3 sequence (DNA): TGTGCCAGCAGCCAAGTTTTTGTCGGGGGCCGAACTGATTCACCCCTCCACTTT. This translates into CASSQVFVGGRTDSPLHF. J is TRBJ1-6 and V is TRBV4-2; a weak D match, TRBD1 (6 bases). V gave up 1 base and J gave up 8 bases, with 21 bases separating them. Germline assignment: CDR1 LGHNA and CDR2 YNFKEQ. This CDR3 has 18 residues.